This TCR beta chain was sequenced during a study of blood T cell repertoires in COVID-19. Data came from immunoSEQ multiplex PCR; TCRdb stores just in-frame clones and leaves some out. The sample records 250,000 to 300,000 clones, over 85% being singletons. Germline CDR1 and CDR2: SGHDT and YYEEEE. The CDR3 has 16 residues. J was trimmed by 0 bases and V by 4 bases; bases with no gene match: 9. The sample was PBMCs or T cells enriched from blood (not recorded which). The chain joins TRBV5-6 to TRBJ2-5, with TRBD2 matching over 7 bases. The clonotype originates from a woman aged 55-75 years who had recovered from COVID-19. The CDR3 is CASSHRGGGDQETQYF. The CDR3 DNA reads TGTGCCAGCAGCCACCGTGGGGGAGGGGACCAAGAGACCCAGTACTTC.